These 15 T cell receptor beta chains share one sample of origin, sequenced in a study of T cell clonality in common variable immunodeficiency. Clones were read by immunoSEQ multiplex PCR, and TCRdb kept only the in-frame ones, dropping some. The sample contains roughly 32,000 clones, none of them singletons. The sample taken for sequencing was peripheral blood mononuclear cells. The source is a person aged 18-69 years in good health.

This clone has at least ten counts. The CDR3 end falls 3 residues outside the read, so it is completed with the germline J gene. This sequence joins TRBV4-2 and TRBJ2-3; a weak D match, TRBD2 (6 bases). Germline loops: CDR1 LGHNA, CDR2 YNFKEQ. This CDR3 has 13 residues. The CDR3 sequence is CASSRPGGVAQYF. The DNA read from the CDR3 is TGTGCCAGCAGCCGTCCTGGCGGGGTAGCG.

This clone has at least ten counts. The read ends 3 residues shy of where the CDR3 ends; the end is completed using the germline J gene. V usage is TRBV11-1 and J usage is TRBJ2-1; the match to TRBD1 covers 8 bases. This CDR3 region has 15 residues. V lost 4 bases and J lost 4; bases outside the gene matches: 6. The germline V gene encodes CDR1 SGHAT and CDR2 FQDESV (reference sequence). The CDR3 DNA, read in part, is TGTGCCAGCAGCTCGGGACAGGCGCCATACAATGAG. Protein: CASSSGQAPYNE. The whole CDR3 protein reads CASSSGQAPYNEQFF.

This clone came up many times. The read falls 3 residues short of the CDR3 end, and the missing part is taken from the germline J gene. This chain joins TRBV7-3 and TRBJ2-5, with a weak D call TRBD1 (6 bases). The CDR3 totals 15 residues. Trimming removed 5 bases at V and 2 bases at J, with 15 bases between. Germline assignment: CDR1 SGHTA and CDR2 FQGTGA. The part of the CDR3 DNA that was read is TGTGCCAGCAGCCTGGGGGCAGGGTTGCAAGAGACC. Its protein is CASSLGAGLQET. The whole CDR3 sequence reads CASSLGAGLQETQYF.

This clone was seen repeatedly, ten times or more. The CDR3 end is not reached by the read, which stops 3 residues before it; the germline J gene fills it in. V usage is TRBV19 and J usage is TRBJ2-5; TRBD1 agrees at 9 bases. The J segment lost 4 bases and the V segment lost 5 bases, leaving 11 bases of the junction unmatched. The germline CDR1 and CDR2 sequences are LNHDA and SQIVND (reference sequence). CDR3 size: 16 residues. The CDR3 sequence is CASSPDRGRGIETQYF. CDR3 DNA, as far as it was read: TGTGCCAGTAGTCCGGACAGGGGCCGGGGAATAGAGACC.

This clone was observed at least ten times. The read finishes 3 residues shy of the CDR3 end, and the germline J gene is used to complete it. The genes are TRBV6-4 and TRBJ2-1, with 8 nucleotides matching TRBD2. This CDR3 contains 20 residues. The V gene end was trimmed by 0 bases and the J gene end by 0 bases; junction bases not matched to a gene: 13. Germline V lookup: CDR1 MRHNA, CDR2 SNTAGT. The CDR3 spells CASSDSGASGLDSSYNEQFF. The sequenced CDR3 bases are TGTGCCAGCAGTGACTCGGGGGCTAGCGGGCTCGATAGCTCCTACAATGAG.

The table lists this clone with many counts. The CDR3 DNA, read in part, is TGTGCCAGCAGTGAATACGCTGACAGGGGCACAGATACG. As protein: CASSEYADRGTDT. The complete CDR3 reads CASSEYADRGTDTQYF. This chain joins TRBV2 and TRBJ2-3; 7 nucleotides line up with TRBD1. The DNA ends 3 residues before the CDR3 does, and the rest of the CDR3 is filled in from the germline J gene. V was clipped by 2 bases and J by 1 base; unmatched bases: 6. The CDR3 covers 16 residues. The V gene's germline CDR1 is SNHLY and CDR2 FYNNEI. The full variable domain, its missing parts supplied by reference TRBV2 and TRBJ2-3, is EPEVTQTPSHQVTQMGQEVILRCVPISNHLYFYWYRQILGQKVEFLVSFYNNEISEKSEIFDDQFSVERPDGSNFTLKIRSTKLEDSAMYFCASSEYADRGTDTQYFGPGTRLTVL.

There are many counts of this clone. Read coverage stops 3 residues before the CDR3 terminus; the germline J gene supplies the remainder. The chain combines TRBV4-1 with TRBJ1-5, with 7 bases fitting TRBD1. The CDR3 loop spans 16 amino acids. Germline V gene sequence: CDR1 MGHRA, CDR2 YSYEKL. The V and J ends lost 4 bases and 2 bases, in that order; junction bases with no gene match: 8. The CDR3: CASSRDRVGGNQPQHF. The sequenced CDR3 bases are TGCGCCAGCAGCCGAGACAGGGTCGGAGGCAATCAGCCC.

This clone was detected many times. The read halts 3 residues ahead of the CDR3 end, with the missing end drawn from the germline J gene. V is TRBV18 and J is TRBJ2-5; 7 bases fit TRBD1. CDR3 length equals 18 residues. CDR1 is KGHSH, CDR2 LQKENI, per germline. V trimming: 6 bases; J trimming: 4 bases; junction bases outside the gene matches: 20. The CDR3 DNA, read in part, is TGTGCCAGCTCGCCTACGTCGGGGACAGAAGGGGTTCGAGAGACC. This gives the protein CASSPTSGTEGVRET. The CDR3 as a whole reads CASSPTSGTEGVRETQYF.

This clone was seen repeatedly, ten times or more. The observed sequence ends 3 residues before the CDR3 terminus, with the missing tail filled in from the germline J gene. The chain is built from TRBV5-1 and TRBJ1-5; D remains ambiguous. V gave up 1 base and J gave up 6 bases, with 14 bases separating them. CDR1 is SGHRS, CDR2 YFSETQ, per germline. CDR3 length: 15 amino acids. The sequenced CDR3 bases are TGCGCCAGCAGCTTGTCAGGAGTCCTCGGTCAGCCC. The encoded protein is CASSLSGVLGQP. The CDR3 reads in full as CASSLSGVLGQPQHF.

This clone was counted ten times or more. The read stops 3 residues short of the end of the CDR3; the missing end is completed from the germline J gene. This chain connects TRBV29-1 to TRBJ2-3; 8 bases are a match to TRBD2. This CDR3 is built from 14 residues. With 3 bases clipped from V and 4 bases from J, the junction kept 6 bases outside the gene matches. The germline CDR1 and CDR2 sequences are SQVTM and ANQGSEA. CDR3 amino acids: CSVDTGGVADTQYF. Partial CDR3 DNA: TGCAGCGTTGATACGGGAGGGGTGGCAGATACG.

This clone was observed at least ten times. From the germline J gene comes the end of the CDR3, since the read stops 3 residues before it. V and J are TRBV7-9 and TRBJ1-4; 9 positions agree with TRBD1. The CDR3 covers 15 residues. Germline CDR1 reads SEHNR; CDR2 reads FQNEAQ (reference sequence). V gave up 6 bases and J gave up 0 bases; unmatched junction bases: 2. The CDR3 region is CASRGTGTTNEKLFF. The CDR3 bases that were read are TGTGCCAGCAGGGGGACAGGGACAACTAATGAAAAA.

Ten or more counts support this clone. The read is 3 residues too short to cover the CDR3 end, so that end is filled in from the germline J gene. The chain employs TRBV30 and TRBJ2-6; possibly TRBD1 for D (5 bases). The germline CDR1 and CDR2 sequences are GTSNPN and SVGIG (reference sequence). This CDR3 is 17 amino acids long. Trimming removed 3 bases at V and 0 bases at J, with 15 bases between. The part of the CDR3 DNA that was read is TGTGCCTGGAGAAGGGGCAGGGTTGCCTCTGGGGCCAACGTC. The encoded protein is CAWRRGRVASGANV. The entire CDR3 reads CAWRRGRVASGANVLTF. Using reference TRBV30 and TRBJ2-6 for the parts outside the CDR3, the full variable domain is SQTIHQWPATLVQPVGSPLSLECTVEGTSNPNLYWYRQAAGRGLQLLFYSVGIGQISSEVPQNLSASRPQDRQFILSSKKLLLSDSGFYLCAWRRGRVASGANVLTFGAGSRLTVL.

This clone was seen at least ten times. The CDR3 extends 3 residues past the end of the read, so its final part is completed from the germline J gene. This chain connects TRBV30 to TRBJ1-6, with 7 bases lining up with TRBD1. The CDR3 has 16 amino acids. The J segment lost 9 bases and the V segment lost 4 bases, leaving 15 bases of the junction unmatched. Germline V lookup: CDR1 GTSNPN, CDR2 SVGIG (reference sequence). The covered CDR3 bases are TGTGCCTGGACCCGCTCCGAAGGGGGCGCGGGTTCACCC. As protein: CAWTRSEGGAGSP. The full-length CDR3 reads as CAWTRSEGGAGSPLHF.

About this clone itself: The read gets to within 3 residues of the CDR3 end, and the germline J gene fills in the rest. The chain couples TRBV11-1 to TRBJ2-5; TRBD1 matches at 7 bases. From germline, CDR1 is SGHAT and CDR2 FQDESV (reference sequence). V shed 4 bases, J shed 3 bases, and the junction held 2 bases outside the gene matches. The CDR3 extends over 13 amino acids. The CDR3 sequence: CASSWTGEETQYF. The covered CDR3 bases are TGTGCCAGCAGCTGGACAGGCGAAGAGACC.

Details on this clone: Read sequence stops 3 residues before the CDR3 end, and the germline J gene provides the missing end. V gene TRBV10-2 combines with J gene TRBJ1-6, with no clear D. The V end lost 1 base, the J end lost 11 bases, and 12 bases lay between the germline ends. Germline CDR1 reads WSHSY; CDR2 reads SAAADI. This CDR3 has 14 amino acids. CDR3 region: CASSEFAPGAPLHF. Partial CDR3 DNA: TGCGCCAGCAGTGAGTTCGCCCCCGGGGCACCC.